One T cell receptor beta chain is described in this entry. This entry belongs to a study of blood T cell repertoires in COVID-19. Overall study: Collection of acute and convalescent COVID-19 samples took place in the United States, Italy and Spain. PBMCs, B-cell-depleted T cells, or T cells were the source of the cDNA or gDNA that made up the material.

The CDR3 totals 14 residues. The V gene's germline CDR1 is SGHRS and CDR2 YFSETQ. Trimming at V came to 4 bases and at J to 3 bases, leaving 6 bases not matched to a gene. Recovered participants had two consecutive negative NP/OP PCR tests, healthcare professional clearance, or symptom resolution. Some clones are missing from TCRdb's copy, which holds only in-frame ones; the method was immunoSEQ multiplex PCR. The table has about 46,000 clones, approximately 90% seen once. The TCR was taken from a woman aged 45-59 years who had recovered from COVID-19. Sample: PBMCs or T cells enriched from blood (not recorded which). The chain carries TRBV5-1 and TRBJ2-7; 8 bases fit TRBD1. The chain's CDR3 is CASSRDRPDYEQYF. The CDR3 nucleotides are TGCGCCAGCAGCCGGGACAGGCCAGACTACGAGCAGTACTTC.